These 5 T cell receptor beta chains were all obtained from the same sample, sequenced in a study of response to subunit inactivated influenza vaccine. TCRdb re-called the RT-PCR reads through MiXCR, storing one row per CDR3 protein. In the table there are 650,000 to 800,000 distinct CDR3 sequences, less than 20% of which are singletons. Source: PBMCs from blood, taken more than 4 days after vaccination. These receptors all stem from a man aged 45-65 years who received an inactivated influenza vaccine.

This clonotype was observed many times. The CDR3 region has the DNA TGCAGTGCTAGGGCCCCAGGGGTCATTAACACTGAAGCTTTCTTT. It specifies CSARAPGVINTEAFF. The J gene is TRBJ1-1, the V gene TRBV20-1; D possibly corresponds to TRBD1 (6 bases). This CDR3 contains 15 residues. V was pared by 3 bases and J by 2 bases, with 16 bases between. CDR1 and CDR2 from the germline V gene are DFQATT and SNEGSKA (reference sequence).

This chain joins TRBV5-1 and TRBJ2-7; a weak D match, TRBD1 (5 bases). The CDR3 covers 14 residues. Trimming cost V 3 bases and J 6 bases, with 16 bases left between them. Germline V gene sequence: CDR1 SGHRS, CDR2 YFSETQ. The CDR3 loop reads CASSSTAGSAEQYF. The DNA for the CDR3 is TGCGCCAGCAGCTCAACGGCAGGGTCAGCCGAGCAGTACTTC.

This clonotype was counted only a few times. The V gene is TRBV6-1, the J gene TRBJ2-2; D is possibly TRBD1 (7 bases). Germline lookup yields CDR1 MNHNS and CDR2 SASEGT. V was pared by 1 base and J by 4 bases, with 10 bases between. CDR3 length: 15 amino acids. Here the CDR3 reads CASSEGRDSTGELFF. The CDR3 DNA is TGTGCCAGCAGTGAAGGGAGGGACAGCACCGGGGAGCTGTTTTTT.

This clonotype showed up just a few times. CDR3: CASSSQRTAEANYGYTF. CDR3 DNA sequence: TGTGCCAGCAGCTCACAACGGACAGCCGAAGCTAACTATGGCTACACCTTC. V and J are TRBV5-6 and TRBJ1-2, with D possibly being TRBD1 (6 bases). Trimming removed 3 bases at V and 0 bases at J, with 18 bases between. Germline CDR1 reads SGHDT; CDR2 reads YYEEEE. CDR3 length equals 17 residues.

There are a few counts of this clonotype. The rearrangement links TRBV10-3 to TRBJ2-6; D is uncertain. V shed 0 bases and J shed 2 bases, with 14 bases lying between them. CDR3 length: 18 residues. Germline CDR1 ENHRY, CDR2 SYGVKD. Here the CDR3 DNA reads TGTGCCATCAGTGAGTCAATTTGGCAGAACCCTGGGGCCAACGTCCTGACTTTC. Amino acid sequence: CAISESIWQNPGANVLTF.